These T cell receptor beta chains were read from a single sample in a study of blood T cell repertoires in COVID-19. The assay was immunoSEQ multiplex PCR, and TCRdb's table has in-frame clones only and misses some. The sample has around 160,000 clones, around 89% seen once. Sequenced sample: PBMCs or T cells enriched from blood (not recorded which). The receptors were gathered from a woman under 40 with acute COVID-19. Each CDR3 is given without its conserved first and last residue. Each record gives: J gene, V gene, CDR3 protein.

TRBJ2-4 TRBV30 AWRGENIQY
TRBJ2-1 TRBV7-3 ASSRRLGRDLNEQF
TRBJ2-3 TRBV19 ASSTPPSGSADTQY
TRBJ2-3 TRBV19 ASRTGPSTDTQY
TRBJ1-2 TRBV7-2 ASSPLRESGYT
TRBJ2-1 TRBV3-1/TRBV3-2 ASSPGTGRMDEQF
TRBJ2-5 TRBV27 ASSLLTGQETQY
TRBJ1-1 TRBV28 ASVLTGNTEAF
TRBJ2-5 TRBV5-1 ASSPGQGRETQY
TRBJ1-4 TRBV4-1 ASSQRQDLNEKLF
TRBJ2-3 TRBV6-1 ASSEGRETSTQY
TRBJ2-5 TRBV4-3 ASSQGGLPEGETQY
TRBJ2-2 TRBV6-4 ASSDDRFSNTGELF
TRBJ1-6 TRBV18 ASSPQAGNSPLH
TRBJ1-6 TRBV7-2 ASSLNPGGIGSPLH
TRBJ1-1 TRBV28 ASSFPQETQNTEAF
TRBJ1-1 TRBV7-8 ASSRDRGWTEAF
TRBJ2-4 TRBV6-1 ASSGRTVTSGINIQY
TRBJ2-2 TRBV4-1 ASSPTGNTGELF
TRBJ2-4 TRBV5-8 ASLLPGLAKNIQY
TRBJ1-3 TRBV20-1 SASPGTGGTVGNTIY
TRBJ2-7 TRBV6-5 ASSYSRGYEQY
TRBJ1-1 TRBV9 ASSEGQSMNTEAF
TRBJ1-4 TRBV7-8 ASSATTGGGTNEKLF
TRBJ2-3 TRBV28 ASNSLYAAGQSTDTQY
TRBJ2-2 TRBV4-3 ASSQGLDTGELF
TRBJ1-6 TRBV7-6 ASSLGTGTNSPLH
TRBJ2-2 TRBV10-3 AIRGQALAGELF
TRBJ1-5 TRBV28 ASSSGPNQPQH
TRBJ1-5 TRBV4-3 ASSQDAGPSNQPQH
TRBJ2-6 TRBV7-3 ASSKQGTSGANVLT
TRBJ2-1 TRBV6-5 ASSQTGATYNEQF
TRBJ1-1 TRBV4-3 ASSQAGDRVNTEAF
TRBJ2-3 TRBV5-6 ASSLSADTQY
TRBJ2-5 TRBV7-2 ASSLAAGVLETQY
TRBJ1-3 TRBV5-5 ASSLISGTGNTIY
TRBJ1-5 TRBV27 ASSSQGLGQPQH
TRBJ2-3 TRBV18 ASSPRLAGATDTQY
TRBJ2-3 TRBV28 ASSLAGSTDTQY
TRBJ2-1 TRBV7-6 ASSFSEDEQF
TRBJ1-5 TRBV28 ASSPRGGSNQPQH
TRBJ2-1 TRBV27 ASSLWTSGDNEQF
TRBJ2-1 TRBV18 ASSPIYSGRTYNEQF
TRBJ2-1 TRBV19 ASNLAGVGNEQF
TRBJ2-5 TRBV27 ASSLRGPWETQY
TRBJ2-5 TRBV9 ASSVAGGLAETQY
TRBJ1-3 TRBV4-2 ASSQDILAAGNTIY
TRBJ1-1 TRBV9 ASSPRVNTEAF
TRBJ2-5 TRBV28 ASSSGGARETQY
TRBJ2-5 TRBV5-1 ASSLQAQETQY
TRBJ1-2 TRBV30 AWSVGGQGVYGYT
TRBJ2-2 TRBV7-8 ASSLGDRGNTGELF
TRBJ1-5 TRBV4-1 ASSQTTGLSPQPQH
TRBJ1-1 TRBV30 AWRGGFDTEAF
TRBJ1-1 TRBV30 AWIIGQGASTF
TRBJ1-1 TRBV29-1 SVGARTGGRGTEAF